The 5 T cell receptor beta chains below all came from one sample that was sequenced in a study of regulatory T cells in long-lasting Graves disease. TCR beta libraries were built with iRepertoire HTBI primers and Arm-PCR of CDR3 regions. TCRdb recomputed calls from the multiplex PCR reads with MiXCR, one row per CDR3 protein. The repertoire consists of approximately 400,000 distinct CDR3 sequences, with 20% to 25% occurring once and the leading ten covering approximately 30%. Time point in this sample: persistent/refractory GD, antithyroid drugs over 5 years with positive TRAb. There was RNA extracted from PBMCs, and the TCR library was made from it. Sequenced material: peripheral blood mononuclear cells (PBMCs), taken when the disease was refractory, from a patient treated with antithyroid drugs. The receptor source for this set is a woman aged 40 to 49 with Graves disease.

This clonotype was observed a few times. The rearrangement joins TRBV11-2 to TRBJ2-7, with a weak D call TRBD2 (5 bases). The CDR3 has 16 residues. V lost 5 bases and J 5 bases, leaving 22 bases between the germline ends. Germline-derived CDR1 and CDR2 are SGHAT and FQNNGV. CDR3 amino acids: CASSPSRGSWADEQYF. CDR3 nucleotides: TGTGCCAGCAGCCCTTCACGCGGGTCCTGGGCAGACGAGCAGTACTTC.

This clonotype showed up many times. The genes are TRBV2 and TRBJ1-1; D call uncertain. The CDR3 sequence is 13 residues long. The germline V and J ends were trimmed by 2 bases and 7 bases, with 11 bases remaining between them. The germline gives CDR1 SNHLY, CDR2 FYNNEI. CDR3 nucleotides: TGTGCCAGCAGTGAAACACAGAGACTTGAAGCTTTCTTT. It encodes CASSETQRLEAFF. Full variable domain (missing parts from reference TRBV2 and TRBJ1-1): EPEVTQTPSHQVTQMGQEVILRCVPISNHLYFYWYRQILGQKVEFLVSFYNNEISEKSEIFDDQFSVERPDGSNFTLKIRSTKLEDSAMYFCASSETQRLEAFFGQGTRLTVV.

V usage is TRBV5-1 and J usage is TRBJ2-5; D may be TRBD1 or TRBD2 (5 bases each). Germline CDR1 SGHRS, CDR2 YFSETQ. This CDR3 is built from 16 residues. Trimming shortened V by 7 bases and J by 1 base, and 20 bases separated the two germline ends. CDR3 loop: CASALGTYYRQETQYF. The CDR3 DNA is TGCGCCAGCGCCCTCGGGACGTACTATCGCCAAGAGACCCAGTACTTC.

CDR3: CASSETKGSYNEQFF. CDR3 in DNA: TGTGCCAGCAGTGAGACTAAGGGTTCCTACAATGAGCAGTTCTTC. The chain uses TRBV6-1 and TRBJ2-1; a possible D gene is TRBD2 (5 bases). The CDR3 is made up of 15 amino acids. V lost 3 bases to trimming and J lost 1 base, with 10 bases between them. CDR1 is MNHNS and CDR2 is SASEGT in the germline V gene.

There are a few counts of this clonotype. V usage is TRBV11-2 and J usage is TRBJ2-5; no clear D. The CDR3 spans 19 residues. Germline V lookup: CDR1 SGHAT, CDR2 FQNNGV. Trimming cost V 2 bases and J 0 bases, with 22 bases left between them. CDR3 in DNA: TGTGCCAGCAGCTTATACGTCCTATCTGGGCTATTCAACCAAGAGACCCAGTACTTC. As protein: CASSLYVLSGLFNQETQYF.